One and the same sample provided the 16 T cell receptor beta chains below, sequenced in a study of T cell responses to AZD1222 COVID-19 vaccine. Only in-frame clones appear in the TCRdb table, and some are missing; sequencing was by immunoSEQ multiplex PCR. This sample has roughly 180,000 clones, with 91% found just once. The specimen comprised peripheral blood, sampled on day 0 of AZD1222 vaccination. Receptor source: an adult in good health.

The rearrangement uses TRBV24-1 and TRBJ2-3; the D is unclear. The V gene lost 3 bases and the J gene lost 5 bases, with 11 bases spanning the gap. CDR3 length: 14 amino acids. CDR1 is KGHDR, CDR2 SFDVKD, per germline. The CDR3 region has the DNA TGTGCCACCAGTGATCGATATAGTATAGATACGCAGTATTTT. Translation gives CATSDRYSIDTQYF.

The chain has TRBV19 and TRBJ2-3; unclear D gene. V lost 9 bases to trimming and J lost 4 bases, with 20 bases between them. CDR3 length equals 15 residues. Germline V gene data show CDR1 as LNHDA and CDR2 as SQIVND (reference sequence). For the CDR3, the DNA is TGTGCCAGCAAGAAAGGCACTGGGGTCCCAGATACGCAGTATTTT. It translates to CASKKGTGVPDTQYF.

The count of this clone is one. The rearrangement links TRBV9 to TRBJ1-3; TRBD1 agrees at 7 bases. The germline V gene encodes CDR1 SGDLS and CDR2 YYNGEE. Losses at the gene ends were 4 bases for V and 0 bases for J; bases not matched to a gene: 10. The CDR3 loop spans 17 amino acids. The CDR3 bases are TGTGCCAGCAGCCTCTACAGGGGCGATCTCTCTGGAAACACCATATATTTT. This sequence encodes CASSLYRGDLSGNTIYF.

The rearrangement uses TRBV6-5 and TRBJ1-2; no clear D gene. Germline V CDR1 and CDR2: MNHEY, SVGAGI. Trimming stripped 5 bases from V and 5 bases from J, with 12 bases between. CDR3 size: 13 residues. The CDR3 region is CASSPLLGYGYTF. The CDR3 nucleotides are TGTGCCAGCAGTCCGCTTCTGGGGTATGGCTACACCTTC.

This chain connects TRBV19 to TRBJ1-1; a weak D match, TRBD1 (6 bases). The germline CDR1 and CDR2 sequences are LNHDA and SQIVND (reference sequence). The CDR3 is 12 amino acids. V was shortened by 1 base and J by 11 bases, with 11 bases between the two germline ends. The DNA of the CDR3 is TGTGCCAGTAGTATAGGAAGGGGGTCGGCTTTCTTT. As protein: CASSIGRGSAFF.

V and J are TRBV29-1 and TRBJ1-4, with D unclear. Germline CDR1 is SQVTM and CDR2 is ANQGSEA. V shed 7 bases and J shed 8 bases, with 14 bases lying between them. The CDR3 loop spans 12 amino acids. CDR3 DNA sequence: TGCAGCGCCGATGTCGATGACGAAAAACTGTTTTTT. The encoded protein is CSADVDDEKLFF.

The gene calls are TRBV2 and TRBJ2-7; D is unclear. Trimming stripped 6 bases from V and 6 bases from J, with 12 bases between. The CDR3 extends over 12 amino acids. Germline V gives CDR1 SNHLY, CDR2 FYNNEI. The CDR3 spells CASRDVSGEQYF. CDR3 nucleotide sequence: TGTGCCAGCAGGGATGTATCTGGCGAGCAGTACTTC.

This clone was detected once. The V gene is TRBV19, the J gene TRBJ1-2; TRBD1 might be the D (5 bases). This CDR3 region has 13 residues. CDR1 and CDR2 from the germline V gene are LNHDA and SQIVND (reference sequence). V lost 3 bases to trimming and J lost 7 bases, with 12 bases between them. The CDR3 spells CASSMAGTSGYTF. The CDR3 region has the DNA TGTGCCAGTAGTATGGCGGGGACCAGTGGCTACACCTTC.

The rearrangement uses TRBV29-1 and TRBJ1-1, with a possible D match to TRBD1 (6 bases). Germline V gene data show CDR1 as SQVTM and CDR2 as ANQGSEA. This CDR3 has 14 amino acids. The germline V and J ends were trimmed by 6 bases and 5 bases, with 19 bases remaining between them. CDR3 sequence (DNA): TGCAGCGTATCCCGCGGGGGGCTAGGGACTGAAGCTTTCTTT. Protein sequence: CSVSRGGLGTEAFF.

The V and J genes are TRBV25-1 and TRBJ2-5; D might be TRBD1 (6 bases). The CDR3 covers 17 residues. V was cut by 0 bases and J by 1 base, with 15 bases left in between. Germline lookup yields CDR1 MGHDK and CDR2 SYGVNS. CDR3 amino acids: CASSEYFRDNLQETQYF. As DNA, the CDR3 is TGTGCCAGCAGTGAATACTTCAGGGACAACCTCCAAGAGACCCAGTACTTC.

This clone was recorded only once. The rearrangement links TRBV27 to TRBJ2-2; no firm D call. Trimming removed 5 bases at V and 2 bases at J, with 30 bases between. The length of the CDR3 is 21 residues. Per the germline V gene, CDR1 is MNHEY and CDR2 is SMNVEV (reference sequence). CDR3 DNA sequence: TGTGCCAGCAGTCCCCCTTTTCTAGGAAGCCTCCGAACCCTAAACACCGGGGAGCTGTTTTTT. It specifies CASSPPFLGSLRTLNTGELFF.

The chain uses TRBV9 and TRBJ1-1; D is uncertain. Trimming stripped 3 bases from V and 6 bases from J, with 12 bases between. The germline V gene has CDR1 SGDLS and CDR2 YYNGEE. The CDR3 spans 13 residues. As DNA, the CDR3 is TGTGCCAGCAGCGGACGGGGTGACCCTGAAGCTTTCTTT. This gives the protein CASSGRGDPEAFF.

V gene TRBV9 combines with J gene TRBJ2-1, with D possibly TRBD1 on 6 matching bases. CDR1 SGDLS and CDR2 YYNGEE come from the germline V gene. The CDR3 is 17 residues long. Trimming pared 4 bases from V and 0 bases from J, leaving 17 bases between. The CDR3 reads CASSLWGRGVSYNEQFF. The CDR3 region has the DNA TGTGCCAGCAGCCTCTGGGGCAGGGGCGTCTCCTACAATGAGCAGTTCTTC.

V is TRBV28 and J is TRBJ2-7; D is perhaps TRBD2 (6 bases). The CDR3 loop spans 13 amino acids. V dropped 5 bases and J dropped 3 bases, with 11 bases sitting between them. The germline V gene has CDR1 MDHEN and CDR2 SYDVKM. This CDR3 reads CASSRGGIYEQYF. CDR3 nucleotides: TGTGCCAGCAGTAGGGGAGGTATCTACGAGCAGTACTTC.

The chain has TRBV5-5 and TRBJ2-5; 7 nucleotides match TRBD2. The CDR3 is 15 residues long. V lost 0 bases and J lost 2; bases outside the gene matches: 4. Germline-derived CDR1 and CDR2 are SGHKS and YYEKEE (reference sequence). The CDR3 region is CASSLGGGPQETQYF. In DNA form, the CDR3 reads TGTGCCAGCAGCTTGGGCGGGGGACCTCAAGAGACCCAGTACTTC.

V and J are TRBV27 and TRBJ1-1, with TRBD1 identical over 7 bases. V trimming: 3 bases; J trimming: 5 bases; junction bases outside the gene matches: 12. The V gene's germline CDR1 is MNHEY and CDR2 SMNVEV (reference sequence). The CDR3 consists of 16 residues. The DNA of the CDR3 is TGTGCCAGCAGTTTGGCAGGGGGAGGCGGCGTGACTGAAGCTTTCTTT. Translated, it gives CASSLAGGGGVTEAFF.